The TCR beta chain under discussion was sequenced for a study of blood T cells in healthy people across ages. Study overall: About one barcoded beta molecule per two T cells came from capture by template switching. Findings and caveats of the study: Donors of long life had a larger count of naive CD4+ cells and greater diversity than aged donors. In the absence of known donor CMV status, changes in expanded clonotypes were possibly confounded.

The second PCR ran about 7 to 12 cycles with a sample-barcoded 5' primer and J-beta primers. TCRdb fed the 5' RACE reads into MiXCR, producing one record per CDR3 protein. The sample has around 1.5 million distinct CDR3 sequences, about 31% seen once; the top ten hold 11%. This clonotype was picked up a small number of times. Its specificity is unknown. Donors were systemically healthy Caucasian individuals from Russia aged roughly 6 to 100 years. CDR3 length: 13 residues. Germline V gene data show CDR1 as SGHRS and CDR2 as YFSETQ. Trimming pared 0 bases from V and 9 bases from J, leaving 11 bases between.

The chain carries TRBV5-1 and TRBJ2-3, with D possibly TRBD1 on 6 matching bases. The source of this sequence is a woman in her twenties or thirties in good health. Sequences were obtained from blood. CDR3 DNA: TGCGCCAGCAGCTTGGCCACAGGGCAAACGCAGTATTTT. This encodes CASSLATGQTQYF.